This passage covers 29 T cell receptor beta chains from one sample sequenced in a study of human T cells and chemical hapten exposure. Specified time point: patch test 1, 2 weeks after DPC sensitization. Treatment noted: therapeutic diphenylcyclopropenone sensitization with weekly scalp DPC. Each CDR3 protein gets one entry after TCRdb re-called the RACE reads with MiXCR. This sample has 84,000 or so distinct CDR3 sequences; roughly a tenth occur once, and the top ten carry 2% to 2.5%. This sample comprised whole blood, obtained in connection with sensitization to the hapten diphenylcyclopropenone (DPC). The source of these receptors is a man in his forties with alopecia areata. Some clones in this sample may be carry-over from other donors' samples.

There are a few counts of this clonotype. This rearrangement joins TRBV7-2 to TRBJ1-6; D may be TRBD1 (6 bases). The CDR3 has 15 residues. Trimming removed 1 base at V and 7 bases at J, with 11 bases between. Germline assignment: CDR1 SGHTA and CDR2 FQGNSA. The CDR3: CASSLVGGQNSPLHF. In nucleotides, the CDR3 is TGTGCCAGCAGCTTAGTAGGGGGGCAAAATTCACCCCTCCACTTT.

This clonotype was counted many times. The CDR3 sequence: CASSQDPGGTGQPQHF. The DNA of the CDR3 is TGTGCCAGCAGCCAAGATCCGGGTGGTACAGGTCAGCCCCAGCATTTT. The rearrangement uses TRBV3-1 and TRBJ1-5, with a possible D match to TRBD1 (5 bases). The CDR3 consists of 16 residues. V lost 0 bases to trimming and J lost 6 bases, with 15 bases between them. CDR1 is LGHDT and CDR2 is YNNKEL in the germline V gene (reference sequence).

In this sample, this clonotype turned up many times. This chain uses TRBV7-2 with TRBJ1-1; 10 bases are shared with TRBD1. CDR1 SGHTA and CDR2 FQGNSA come from the germline V gene. The CDR3 contains 16 residues. The V segment lost 0 bases and the J segment 6 bases; nucleotides outside the gene matches: 7. CDR3 in DNA: TGTGCCAGCAGCTTAGCAGCTCGACAGGGGGCAGCTGAAGCTTTCTTT. Translation gives CASSLAARQGAAEAFF.

The rearrangement joins TRBV27 to TRBJ2-1; 11 bases agree with TRBD2. Germline V gene lookup returns CDR1 MNHEY and CDR2 SMNVEV (reference sequence). Trimming removed 6 bases from V and 2 bases from J; junction bases left unmatched: 12. There are 18 residues in the CDR3. CDR3 loop: CASSSTLLAGATYNEQFF. CDR3 nucleotide sequence: TGTGCCAGCAGCTCTACCCTACTAGCGGGGGCTACCTACAATGAGCAGTTCTTC.

This clonotype came up a few times. The rearrangement links TRBV7-2 to TRBJ2-1, with D tentatively TRBD1 (7 bases). The CDR3 consists of 14 residues. V shed 6 bases and J shed 1 base, with 10 bases lying between them. The germline V gene encodes CDR1 SGHTA and CDR2 FQGNSA. The CDR3 DNA is TGTGCCAGCAGGGGGGGACAGTCCTACAATGAGCAGTTCTTC. Protein product: CASRGGQSYNEQFF.

This clonotype came up a few times. The gene calls are TRBV7-8 and TRBJ2-3; D is perhaps TRBD2 (6 bases). This CDR3 spans 17 amino acids. The ends were cut back, 6 bases at V and 0 bases at J, with 19 bases in the middle. Germline V gene sequence: CDR1 SGHVS, CDR2 FQNEAQ. Here the CDR3 reads CASSPVSGGISTDTQYF. DNA for the CDR3: TGTGCCAGCAGTCCCGTTAGCGGCGGGATAAGCACAGATACGCAGTATTTT.

This clonotype was recorded at least ten times. This sequence joins TRBV7-9 and TRBJ1-3, with a weak D call TRBD1 (6 bases). Germline CDR1 is SEHNR and CDR2 is FQNEAQ (reference sequence). The V and J ends lost 5 bases and 0 bases respectively, with 11 bases between them. The CDR3 spans 15 residues. CDR3 sequence reads: CASSPQGDSGNTIYF. CDR3 coding DNA: TGTGCCAGCAGCCCACAGGGCGACTCTGGAAACACCATATATTTT.

This clonotype was picked up a small number of times. V is TRBV12-3 or TRBV12-4 and J is TRBJ2-1, with unresolved D. V was clipped by 2 bases and J by 3 bases, with 17 bases between them. This CDR3 is built from 17 residues. CDR3 coding DNA: TGTGCCAGCAGTTTAATTATCGGGTCCTCTCTCTACAATGAGCAGTTCTTC. Encoded protein: CASSLIIGSSLYNEQFF.

This clonotype was seen at least ten times. The chain recombines TRBV6-2 or TRBV6-3 with TRBJ1-5, with 9 bases aligning to TRBD1. The CDR3 length is 13 residues. Germline V gene sequence: CDR1 MNHEY, CDR2 SVGEGT. V lost 6 bases to trimming and J lost 6 bases; unmatched junction nucleotides: 3. Here the CDR3 reads CASRDRGGQPQHF. The CDR3 DNA follows: TGTGCCAGCAGGGACAGGGGTGGTCAGCCCCAGCATTTT.

V gene TRBV21-1 combines with J gene TRBJ1-2; the listed D gene, TRBD1, was not tested against the DNA. TRBV21-1 is designated a pseudogene. The CDR3 sequence is 13 residues long. The CDR3 loop reads CARVPGQIYGYTF. CDR3 coding DNA: TGTGCCAGAGTACCGGGACAGATATATGGCTACACCTTC.

V gene TRBV6-2 or TRBV6-3 combines with J gene TRBJ2-1; D may match TRBD1 or TRBD2 (6 bases each). CDR1 and CDR2 (germline): MNHEY, SVGEGT. This CDR3 is built from 15 residues. Trimming removed 4 bases at V and 3 bases at J, with 13 bases between. The CDR3 protein is CASSSLKGGYNEQFF. In DNA, the CDR3 is TGTGCCAGCAGTTCGCTAAAGGGGGGCTACAATGAGCAGTTCTTC.

The J gene is TRBJ2-5, the V gene TRBV5-4; D gene ambiguous. CDR1 and CDR2 from the germline V gene are SGHNT and YYREEE (reference sequence). The CDR3 loop spans 17 amino acids. Trimming removed 0 bases at V and 0 bases at J, with 15 bases between. This CDR3 is CASSLAGRVGDQETQYF. CDR3 DNA: TGTGCCAGCAGCTTGGCCGGTAGGGTCGGCGACCAAGAGACCCAGTACTTC.

This clonotype was seen more than once but under ten times. This sequence joins TRBV20-1 and TRBJ1-2; no reliable D call. The CDR3 runs to 15 residues. Germline CDR1 DFQATT, CDR2 SNEGSKA (reference sequence). Trimming removed 0 bases at V and 2 bases at J, with 13 bases between. CDR3 amino acids: CSARDTGKINYGYTF. Here the CDR3 DNA reads TGCAGTGCTAGAGACACCGGGAAAATCAACTATGGCTACACCTTC.

The chain employs TRBV28 and TRBJ2-7, with D possibly being TRBD1 or TRBD2 (6 bases each). CDR1 is MDHEN, CDR2 SYDVKM, per germline. V lost 4 bases and J lost 0, with 7 bases in between. The CDR3 has 13 residues. CDR3 sequence: CASSWGASYEQYF. For the CDR3, the DNA is TGTGCCAGCAGTTGGGGGGCCTCCTACGAGCAGTACTTC.

The J gene is TRBJ1-1, the V gene TRBV6-2 or TRBV6-3; D is perhaps TRBD1 (5 bases). V lost 4 bases and J 0 bases, leaving 24 bases between the germline ends. CDR1 is MNHEY, CDR2 SVGEGT, per germline. The CDR3 spans 19 residues. The CDR3 reads CASSFDLDSRSVMNTEAFF. The CDR3 nucleotides read TGTGCCAGCAGTTTCGATTTAGACAGCCGATCCGTCATGAACACTGAAGCTTTCTTT.

This clonotype was detected a few times. The V call is TRBV19, the J call TRBJ2-3; 12 positions match TRBD2. The germline gives CDR1 LNHDA, CDR2 SQIVND (reference sequence). V was clipped by 0 bases and J by 5 bases; unmatched bases: 6. The CDR3 sequence is 17 residues long. The CDR3 protein is CASSIDLAGGPKDTQYF. The CDR3 DNA sequence: TGTGCCAGTAGTATAGATCTAGCGGGAGGGCCCAAAGATACGCAGTATTTT.

This clonotype was observed a few times. This chain joins TRBV6-1 and TRBJ2-7; tentative D call: TRBD2 (6 bases). V lost 1 base, J lost 2 bases, and 9 bases lay in between. CDR1 and CDR2 (germline): MNHNS, SASEGT. The CDR3 is made up of 14 amino acids. CDR3 sequence: CASSEVGGTYEQYV. CDR3 DNA: TGTGCCAGCAGTGAAGTCGGCGGGACCTACGAGCAGTACGTC.

The V call is TRBV29-1, the J call TRBJ2-7; D unclear. V lost 5 bases and J lost 5, with 10 bases in between. In germline, CDR1 is SQVTM, CDR2 ANQGSEA. CDR3 length equals 11 residues. This chain's CDR3 is CSVSVWDEQYF. CDR3 coding DNA: TGCAGCGTTTCAGTGTGGGACGAGCAGTACTTC.

This clonotype was counted a few times. The chain has TRBV12-3 or TRBV12-4 and TRBJ1-2; 7 bases agree with TRBD1. There are 13 residues in the CDR3. With V trimmed by 6 bases and J by 6 bases, 7 bases remained unmatched. In DNA, the CDR3 is TGTGCCAGCAGGCTAGGGGGCAGGAATGGCTACACCTTC. This gives the protein CASRLGGRNGYTF.

This clonotype has ten or more counts. The chain links TRBV18 to TRBJ1-5, with D maybe TRBD1 (5 bases). CDR3 length: 14 amino acids. Per germline, CDR1 KGHSH and CDR2 LQKENI. Trimming removed 4 bases at V and 1 base at J, with 8 bases between. This CDR3 is CASSQQGSNQPQHF. Here the CDR3 DNA reads TGTGCCAGCTCACAGCAGGGAAGCAATCAGCCCCAGCATTTT.

The chain recombines TRBV28 with TRBJ2-7; tentatively, D is TRBD1 or TRBD2 (5 bases each). The CDR3 has 15 amino acids. V dropped 2 bases and J dropped 4 bases, with 15 bases sitting between them. The germline V gene has CDR1 MDHEN and CDR2 SYDVKM. The chain's CDR3 is CASSLGDGGLYEQYF. The CDR3 DNA sequence: TGTGCCAGCAGTTTAGGGGACGGAGGCTTATACGAGCAGTACTTC.

This chain joins TRBV6-2 or TRBV6-3 and TRBJ2-1, with 7 bases lining up with TRBD2. CDR1 is MNHEY, CDR2 SVGEGT, per germline. The CDR3 consists of 16 residues. V lost 5 bases, J lost 2 bases, and 9 bases stayed unmatched. This chain's CDR3 is CASSPRGEGPYNEQFF. CDR3 coding DNA: TGTGCCAGCAGTCCCCGAGGGGAGGGGCCCTACAATGAGCAGTTCTTC.

At least ten counts were recorded for this clonotype. This rearrangement joins TRBV6-2 or TRBV6-3 to TRBJ2-3; D ambiguous. The germline V gene encodes CDR1 MNHEY and CDR2 SVGEGT. This CDR3 comprises 15 residues. The V end lost 6 bases, the J end lost 3 bases, and 16 bases lay between the germline ends. The chain's CDR3 is CASSPMMRGTDTQYF. The CDR3, as DNA: TGTGCCAGCAGCCCCATGATGCGCGGAACAGATACGCAGTATTTT.

This chain joins TRBV29-1 and TRBJ2-5, with D possibly TRBD2 on 5 matching bases. V lost 1 base, J lost 3 bases, and 12 bases lay in between. The CDR3 totals 14 residues. CDR1 and CDR2 (germline): SQVTM, ANQGSEA. CDR3 sequence: CSVEVERFEETQYF. CDR3 nucleotides: TGCAGCGTTGAAGTGGAGCGGTTCGAAGAGACCCAGTACTTC. Filled out from reference TRBV29-1 and TRBJ2-5, the complete variable domain reads SAVISQKPSRDICQRGTSLTIQCQVDSQVTMMFWYRQQPGQSLTLIATANQGSEATYESGFVIDKFPISRPNLTFSTLTVSNMSPEDSSIYLCSVEVERFEETQYFGPGTRLLVL.

This clonotype was seen many times. This chain links TRBV29-1 with TRBJ2-3; D gene ambiguous. V lost 4 bases to trimming and J lost 4 bases, with 9 bases between them. The length of the CDR3 is 12 residues. The germline V gene has CDR1 SQVTM and CDR2 ANQGSEA. The CDR3 loop reads CSVVGDSDTQYF. The CDR3 coding sequence is TGCAGCGTTGTTGGGGATTCAGATACGCAGTATTTT.

This clonotype showed up just a few times. Here the CDR3 reads CASRSSGTRAGELFF. The DNA for the CDR3 is TGTGCCAGCAGATCATCCGGGACTAGGGCCGGGGAGCTGTTTTTT. V usage is TRBV6-2 or TRBV6-3 and J usage is TRBJ2-2; 8 bases match TRBD2. Germline CDR1 and CDR2: MNHEY and SVGEGT. With 6 bases clipped from V and 6 bases from J, the junction kept 9 bases outside the gene matches. The CDR3 has 15 amino acids.

This sequence joins TRBV27 and TRBJ1-1; 7 bases fit TRBD1. CDR3 length: 13 residues. J lost 8 bases, V lost 4 bases, and 7 bases had no gene match. Germline lookup yields CDR1 MNHEY and CDR2 SMNVEV (reference sequence). The CDR3 region is CASSSGQCKEAFF. The CDR3 nucleotides read TGTGCCAGCAGTTCGGGACAGTGTAAGGAAGCTTTCTTT.

This clonotype was seen only a few times. The rearrangement links TRBV12-3 or TRBV12-4 to TRBJ2-3, with unresolved D. This CDR3 region has 15 residues. Trimming pared 6 bases from V and 4 bases from J, leaving 17 bases between. CDR3 in amino acids: CASRDLLGRADTQYF. The CDR3 DNA is TGTGCCAGCAGAGACCTACTCGGTCGGGCAGATACGCAGTATTTT.

The table lists this clonotype with a few counts. This chain joins TRBV10-3 and TRBJ2-1; D is undetermined. The ends were cut back, 2 bases at V and 7 bases at J, with 3 bases in the middle. The CDR3 covers 11 residues. Germline lookup yields CDR1 ENHRY and CDR2 SYGVKD. CDR3 DNA sequence: TGTGCCATCAGTGAGATGAATGAGCAGTTCTTC. As protein: CAISEMNEQFF.